Described below is a single T cell receptor (beta chain) sequence and its context. The antigen is unknown. Naive CD8 cells lacked CD45RO and underwent positive selection for CCR7, leaving out terminally differentiated effector memory CD45RA+ cells. Trimming removed 5 bases from V and 1 base from J, with 8 bases in between. CDR3 length equals 13 residues. The germline V gene has CDR1 MDHEN and CDR2 SYDVKM. The data were taken from a study of shared clonotypes between healthy human individuals. Across the study: CD8 memory received one plate per donor, CD8 naive two, CD4 memory three and CD4 naive three. General observations from the study: Though the depth was large, rarefaction showed that sorted-subset sequencing was incomplete.

Generated by immunoSEQ multiplex PCR, the TCRdb table keeps only in-frame clones and is missing some. This table has approximately 2,200,000 clones, roughly 91% appearing once. The V call is TRBV28, the J call TRBJ1-1, with no clear D. The receptor was derived from a man younger than 35 in good health. Some clones in this sample may be carry-over from other donors' samples. Sequenced input: naive CD8+ T cells from PBMCs. The CDR3 here is CASSVTENTEAFF. Written as DNA, the CDR3 is TGTGCCAGCAGTGTCACGGAGAACACTGAAGCTTTCTTT.